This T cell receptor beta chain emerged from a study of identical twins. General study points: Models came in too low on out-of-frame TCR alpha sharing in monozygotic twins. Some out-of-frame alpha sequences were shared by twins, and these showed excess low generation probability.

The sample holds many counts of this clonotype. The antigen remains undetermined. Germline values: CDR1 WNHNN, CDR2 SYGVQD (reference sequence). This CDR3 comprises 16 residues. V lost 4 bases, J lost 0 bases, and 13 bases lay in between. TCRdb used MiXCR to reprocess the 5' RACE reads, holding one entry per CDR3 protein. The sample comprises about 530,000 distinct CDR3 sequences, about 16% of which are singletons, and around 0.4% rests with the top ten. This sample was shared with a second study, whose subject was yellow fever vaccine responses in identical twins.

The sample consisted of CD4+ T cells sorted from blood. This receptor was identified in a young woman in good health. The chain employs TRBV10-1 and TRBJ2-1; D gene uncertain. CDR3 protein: CASSGPTESSYNEQFF. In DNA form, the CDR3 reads TGCGCCAGCAGTGGGCCGACGGAGAGCTCCTACAATGAGCAGTTCTTC.